This passage covers 9 T cell receptor beta chains from one sample sequenced in a study of response to subunit inactivated influenza vaccine. One entry per CDR3 protein, called by TCRdb with MiXCR from the RT-PCR reads. The sample has approximately 680,000 distinct CDR3 sequences, more than 15% seen once; the top ten hold 11%. This material consisted of PBMCs from blood, taken less than 13 days after vaccination. The receptors derive from a man over 45 who received an inactivated influenza vaccine.

The rearrangement joins TRBV7-8 to TRBJ2-3; the D gene could be TRBD1 or TRBD2 (5 bases each). Between the trimmed V and J ends, which lost 5 bases and 2 bases, there was a span of 14 bases. Germline V gene sequence: CDR1 SGHVS, CDR2 FQNEAQ. The CDR3 extends over 15 amino acids. Here the CDR3 reads CASSRSGTATDTQYF. In nucleotides, the CDR3 is TGTGCCAGCAGCCGGTCCGGGACCGCCACAGATACGCAGTATTTT.

The chain has TRBV7-8 and TRBJ2-2; TRBD2 agrees at 11 bases. Germline V gives CDR1 SGHVS, CDR2 FQNEAQ. The V and J ends lost 3 bases and 0 bases, in that order; junction bases with no gene match: 3. The CDR3 totals 17 residues. Written as DNA, the CDR3 is TGTGCCAGCAGCTTTATGGGACTAGCGGCGAACACCGGGGAGCTGTTTTTT. It translates to CASSFMGLAANTGELFF.

The table lists this clonotype with many counts. The chain combines TRBV20-1 with TRBJ1-5; no clear D. Trimming stripped 1 base from V and 1 base from J, with 8 bases between. Germline V CDR1 and CDR2: DFQATT, SNEGSKA (reference sequence). This CDR3 contains 14 residues. CDR3 DNA: TGCAGTGCTAGAGGAAGCAGGAGCAATCAGCCCCAGCATTTT. Translation gives CSARGSRSNQPQHF.

The chain couples TRBV6-1 to TRBJ2-1; 10 nucleotides match TRBD2. Trimming took 7 bases from V and 7 from J; bases not matched to a gene: 7. The CDR3 has 14 residues. In germline, CDR1 is MNHNS, CDR2 SASEGT. CDR3: CASTRAGGLNEQFF. CDR3 in DNA: TGTGCCAGCACCCGAGCGGGGGGGCTGAATGAGCAGTTCTTC.

The chain has TRBV11-1 and TRBJ2-7; 7 nucleotides align to TRBD2. Germline V gene data show CDR1 as SGHAT and CDR2 as FQDESV (reference sequence). V shed 1 base, J shed 4 bases, and the junction held 16 bases outside the gene matches. This CDR3 has 18 amino acids. CDR3 residues: CASSLGGIRAGRRYEQYF. The CDR3 nucleotides are TGTGCCAGCAGCTTAGGCGGGATTAGAGCGGGACGGCGGTACGAGCAGTACTTC.

The chain recombines TRBV6-2 or TRBV6-3 with TRBJ2-7; D remains unclear. V was shortened by 8 bases and J by 0 bases, with 23 bases between the two germline ends. Germline values: CDR1 MNHEY, CDR2 SVGEGT. This CDR3 comprises 17 residues. The DNA of the CDR3 is TGTGCCAGCCGTTCCACCTCCGCCGGCTTCTCCTCCTACGAGCAGTACTTC. Translating it yields CASRSTSAGFSSYEQYF.

This clonotype was recorded many times. The germline gene is not matched at one end of the junction; a read error may be the cause. The chain couples TRBV28 to TRBJ1-1; no definite D call. Germline assignment: CDR1 MDHEN and CDR2 SYDVKM. The CDR3 is 17 residues long. CDR3 sequence: CASSLFTIGLSNTEAFF. CDR3 nucleotide sequence: TGTGCCAGCAGCTTATTCACGATCGGGCTTTCGAACACTGAAGCTTTCTTT.

This clonotype was picked up a small number of times. This chain joins TRBV12-3 or TRBV12-4 and TRBJ2-4; perhaps TRBD1 as D (6 bases). The CDR3 has 12 amino acids. V was shortened by 6 bases and J by 9 bases, with 12 bases between the two germline ends. The CDR3 coding sequence is TGTGCCAGCAGGGACGTAGGGGGCATTCAGTACTTC. Translated: CASRDVGGIQYF.

The chain joins TRBV15 to TRBJ2-6; the match to TRBD2 covers 8 bases. CDR1 is LNHNV, CDR2 YYDKDF, per germline (reference sequence). V lost 2 bases to trimming and J lost 0 bases; unmatched junction nucleotides: 12. The CDR3 consists of 20 residues. CDR3 loop: CATSRSIGLAGGSGANVLTF. The CDR3 bases are TGTGCCACCAGCAGATCCATCGGACTAGCCGGTGGCTCTGGGGCCAACGTCCTGACTTTC. The full variable domain, with the rest looked up from reference TRBV15 and TRBJ2-6, is DAMVIQNPRYQVTQFGKPVTLSCSQTLNHNVMYWYQQKSSQAPKLLFHYYDKDFNNEADTPDNFQSRRPNTSFCFLDIRSPGLGDTAMYLCATSRSIGLAGGSGANVLTFGAGSRLTVL.